A selection of T cell receptor beta chains follows, all from one sample in a study of blood T cells in healthy people across ages. In TCRdb, the 5' RACE reads were re-called with MiXCR into one record per CDR3 protein. Among hundreds of thousands of distinct CDR3 sequences listed, more than 20% were seen once. The sample also formed part of further work on T cells of mothers and their children.

Sequenced: blood. The receptor set was obtained from a boy between 10 and 17 years old in good health. Both conserved end residues are part of each CDR3. A D gene is named only where the DNA matches it firmly. Clone size is stated in some rows and not others, as once, few, many or a class when expanded.

clone_size: many
d_call: TRBD2
v_call: TRBV29-1
cdr3_length: 17
j_call: TRBJ2-7
cdr3_nt: TGCAGCGTTATGACCCTTATTGGGACTAGCGGGAGTGGCGAGCAGTACTTC
cdr3_aa: CSVMTLIGTSGSGEQYF

clone_size: once
d_call: .
v_call: TRBV5-5
cdr3_length: 12
j_call: TRBJ2-7
cdr3_nt: TGTGCCAGCACCCCCAGGGGCTACGAGCAGTACTTC
cdr3_aa: CASTPRGYEQYF

clone_size: .
d_call: TRBD1
v_call: TRBV12-3/TRBV12-4
cdr3_length: 17
j_call: TRBJ2-5
cdr3_nt: TGTGCCAGCAGTTTTGACCTCGAGGGACAGCCTCAAGAGACCCAGTACTTC
cdr3_aa: CASSFDLEGQPQETQYF

clone_size: .
d_call: .
v_call: TRBV25-1
cdr3_length: 14
j_call: TRBJ2-1
cdr3_nt: TGTGCCAGCAGGGGCGACAGCTCCTACAATGACCAGTTCTTC
cdr3_aa: CASRGDSSYNDQFF

clone_size: .
d_call: .
v_call: TRBV3-1
cdr3_length: 16
j_call: TRBJ2-7
cdr3_nt: TGTGCCAGCAGCCAAGATCGGGACGGGCTTGTGTGGGAGCAGTACTTC
cdr3_aa: CASSQDRDGLVWEQYF

clone_size: .
d_call: TRBD1
v_call: TRBV20-1
cdr3_length: 16
j_call: TRBJ2-5
cdr3_nt: TGCAGTGCCCCTTCTACCCGACAGGGGGCAGGGGAGACCCAGTACTTC
cdr3_aa: CSAPSTRQGAGETQYF

clone_size: .
d_call: .
v_call: TRBV28
cdr3_length: 16
j_call: TRBJ2-3
cdr3_nt: TGTGCCAGCTTACTTGGGGGCGGGAGATTCGCAGATACGCAGTATTTT
cdr3_aa: CASLLGGGRFADTQYF

clone_size: .
d_call: .
v_call: TRBV27
cdr3_length: 15
j_call: TRBJ1-4
cdr3_nt: TGTGCCAGCAGTTTACGTCAGGGTCTGTATGAAAAACTGTTTTTT
cdr3_aa: CASSLRQGLYEKLFF

clone_size: .
d_call: .
v_call: TRBV28
cdr3_length: 13
j_call: TRBJ2-7
cdr3_nt: TGTGCCAGCAGAGTGGACTTCAACTACGAGCAGTACTTC
cdr3_aa: CASRVDFNYEQYF

clone_size: .
d_call: .
v_call: TRBV20-1
cdr3_length: 16
j_call: TRBJ2-6
cdr3_nt: TGCAGTGCTTCCCGGGCAGGGGCCTCTGGGGCCAACGTCCTGACTTTC
cdr3_aa: CSASRAGASGANVLTF

clone_size: .
d_call: .
v_call: TRBV7-3
cdr3_length: 13
j_call: TRBJ2-1
cdr3_nt: TGTGCCAGCAGCTCAGACATGAGTCGCGAGCAGTTCTTC
cdr3_aa: CASSSDMSREQFF

clone_size: few
d_call: .
v_call: TRBV6-2/TRBV6-3
cdr3_length: 14
j_call: TRBJ2-1
cdr3_nt: TGTGCCAGTACTCAGGGGAACTCCTACAATGAGCAGTTCTTC
cdr3_aa: CASTQGNSYNEQFF

clone_size: .
d_call: .
v_call: TRBV11-2
cdr3_length: 15
j_call: TRBJ1-4
cdr3_nt: TGTGCCAGCAGCTCAAGGGGCCGCGCTTGGGAAAAACTGTTTTTT
cdr3_aa: CASSSRGRAWEKLFF

clone_size: .
d_call: .
v_call: TRBV3-1
cdr3_length: 14
j_call: TRBJ2-2
cdr3_nt: TGTGCCAGCAGCCAAGATACCCTGGTGGGGGAGCTGTTTTTT
cdr3_aa: CASSQDTLVGELFF

clone_size: .
d_call: .
v_call: TRBV9
cdr3_length: 14
j_call: TRBJ2-7
cdr3_nt: TGTGCCAGCAGCGGACAGGAGTTTCCCTACGAGCAGTACTTC
cdr3_aa: CASSGQEFPYEQYF

clone_size: .
d_call: TRBD1
v_call: TRBV5-1
cdr3_length: 13
j_call: TRBJ1-1
cdr3_nt: TGCGCCAGCAGCATAGGGACAGACACTGAAGCTTTCTTT
cdr3_aa: CASSIGTDTEAFF

clone_size: few
d_call: .
v_call: TRBV5-1
cdr3_length: 15
j_call: TRBJ2-7
cdr3_nt: TGCGCCAGCAGCTTGGGCGGTGAACTACCCTACGAGCAGTACTTC
cdr3_aa: CASSLGGELPYEQYF

clone_size: few
d_call: TRBD2
v_call: TRBV9
cdr3_length: 19
j_call: TRBJ2-1
cdr3_nt: TGTGCCAGCAGCGTAGATGGAGGGGGGCTTGGCGGGAGGGGGAATGAGCAGTTCTTC
cdr3_aa: CASSVDGGGLGGRGNEQFF

clone_size: .
d_call: TRBD2
v_call: TRBV2
cdr3_length: 16
j_call: TRBJ2-2
cdr3_nt: TGTGCCAGCAGTGTTTCTACTAGCGAGTTCACCGGGGAGCTGTTTTTT
cdr3_aa: CASSVSTSEFTGELFF

clone_size: .
d_call: TRBD2
v_call: TRBV2
cdr3_length: 15
j_call: TRBJ2-2
cdr3_nt: TGTGCCAGCAGTGCGCGGGAGGATGACACCGGGGAGCTGTTTTTT
cdr3_aa: CASSAREDDTGELFF

clone_size: few
d_call: .
v_call: TRBV29-1
cdr3_length: 12
j_call: TRBJ2-5
cdr3_nt: TGCAGCGTAGAACGTACCGAGGAGACCCAGTACTTC
cdr3_aa: CSVERTEETQYF

clone_size: .
d_call: .
v_call: TRBV29-1
cdr3_length: 12
j_call: TRBJ2-3
cdr3_nt: TGCAGCGTTGAGAGATCTTCAGATACGCAGTATTTT
cdr3_aa: CSVERSSDTQYF

clone_size: .
d_call: .
v_call: TRBV6-2/TRBV6-3
cdr3_length: 13
j_call: TRBJ1-2
cdr3_nt: TGTGCCAGCAGCCTCCACGAAGGGAATGGCTACACCTTC
cdr3_aa: CASSLHEGNGYTF

clone_size: .
d_call: .
v_call: TRBV27
cdr3_length: 17
j_call: TRBJ2-3
cdr3_nt: TGTGCCAGCAGTTTACTCTGGGGGGACAGTAGCACAGATACGCAGTATTTT
cdr3_aa: CASSLLWGDSSTDTQYF

clone_size: .
d_call: TRBD2
v_call: TRBV7-6
cdr3_length: 16
j_call: TRBJ2-7
cdr3_nt: TGTGCCAGCAGCTTTTCCCATAGCGGACTAGCCTACGAGCAGTACTTC
cdr3_aa: CASSFSHSGLAYEQYF

clone_size: few
d_call: .
v_call: TRBV27
cdr3_length: 16
j_call: TRBJ1-6
cdr3_nt: TGTGCCAGCAGTTTTCCGACAGTAAAAGTTAATTCACTCCTCCACTTT
cdr3_aa: CASSFPTVKVNSLLHF

clone_size: few
d_call: TRBD2
v_call: TRBV6-5
cdr3_length: 15
j_call: TRBJ2-1
cdr3_nt: TGTGCCAGCAGTAGAATGACTAGCGGGAGCAATGAGCAGTTCTTC
cdr3_aa: CASSRMTSGSNEQFF

clone_size: .
d_call: .
v_call: TRBV20-1
cdr3_length: 13
j_call: TRBJ1-4
cdr3_nt: TGCAGTGCTAGCAGGGTTGTTAATGAAAAACTGTTTTTT
cdr3_aa: CSASRVVNEKLFF

clone_size: .
d_call: TRBD2
v_call: TRBV3-1
cdr3_length: 15
j_call: TRBJ2-3
cdr3_nt: TGTGCCAGCAACTCGCGGCTAGCGGGAGCAGATACGCAGTATTTT
cdr3_aa: CASNSRLAGADTQYF

clone_size: .
d_call: TRBD2
v_call: TRBV29-1
cdr3_length: 13
j_call: TRBJ2-1
cdr3_nt: TGCAGCGCTTTAGCGGGGCAAAACAATGAGCAGTTCTTC
cdr3_aa: CSALAGQNNEQFF

clone_size: .
d_call: .
v_call: TRBV5-1
cdr3_length: 13
j_call: TRBJ1-2
cdr3_nt: TGCGCCAGCAGTTTCACCACACTATATGGCTACACCTTC
cdr3_aa: CASSFTTLYGYTF

clone_size: .
d_call: .
v_call: TRBV7-6
cdr3_length: 14
j_call: TRBJ2-7
cdr3_nt: TGTGCCAGCAGCTTTTACGGGGGGCCGGGAGAGCAGTACTTC
cdr3_aa: CASSFYGGPGEQYF

clone_size: few
d_call: .
v_call: TRBV20-1
cdr3_length: 13
j_call: TRBJ2-1
cdr3_nt: TGCAGTGCTGGGCTCAGAGATTACAATGAGCAGTTCTTC
cdr3_aa: CSAGLRDYNEQFF

clone_size: few
d_call: .
v_call: TRBV6-1
cdr3_length: 17
j_call: TRBJ2-7
cdr3_nt: TGTGCCAGCAGTCTCCTAATACAGGGTGCGGGACGCCTGGAGCAGTACTTC
cdr3_aa: CASSLLIQGAGRLEQYF

clone_size: few
d_call: TRBD2
v_call: TRBV29-1
cdr3_length: 16
j_call: TRBJ2-7
cdr3_nt: TGCAGCGTTGTGATTCTGGCGGGAGGGCCGGTTTACGAGCAGTACTTC
cdr3_aa: CSVVILAGGPVYEQYF

clone_size: .
d_call: TRBD1
v_call: TRBV6-1
cdr3_length: 15
j_call: TRBJ1-1
cdr3_nt: TGTGCCAGCACCGCGGGGACAGGGGTGAACACTGAAGCTTTCTTT
cdr3_aa: CASTAGTGVNTEAFF

clone_size: few
d_call: .
v_call: TRBV5-1
cdr3_length: 15
j_call: TRBJ1-6
cdr3_nt: TGCGCCAGCAGCCTCCATCCAGGGAATAATTCACCCCTCCACTTT
cdr3_aa: CASSLHPGNNSPLHF

clone_size: few
d_call: TRBD1
v_call: TRBV29-1
cdr3_length: 14
j_call: TRBJ2-7
cdr3_nt: TGCAGCGTTGAAGGAGAGACAGGGTTAGACGAGCAGTACTTC
cdr3_aa: CSVEGETGLDEQYF

clone_size: .
d_call: .
v_call: TRBV2
cdr3_length: 13
j_call: TRBJ2-7
cdr3_nt: TGTGCCAGCAATGAGGACGTAACCTACGAGCAGTACTTC
cdr3_aa: CASNEDVTYEQYF

clone_size: few
d_call: .
v_call: TRBV28
cdr3_length: 13
j_call: TRBJ1-1
cdr3_nt: TGTGCCAGCAGTTTAGTCGGGGTCACTGAAGCTTTCTTT
cdr3_aa: CASSLVGVTEAFF

clone_size: few
d_call: TRBD2
v_call: TRBV28
cdr3_length: 15
j_call: TRBJ2-7
cdr3_nt: TGTGCCAGCAGTTTACTAGCGGGGGGGATGGGCGAGCAGTACTTC
cdr3_aa: CASSLLAGGMGEQYF

clone_size: .
d_call: .
v_call: TRBV5-1
cdr3_length: 14
j_call: TRBJ1-4
cdr3_nt: TGCGCCAGCAGCTTGTCGGACTTTAGGGAAAAACTGTTTTTT
cdr3_aa: CASSLSDFREKLFF

clone_size: .
d_call: .
v_call: TRBV10-3
cdr3_length: 15
j_call: TRBJ2-3
cdr3_nt: TGTGCCATCAGTGTAGAAGGGTTGGGCACAGATACGCAGTATTTT
cdr3_aa: CAISVEGLGTDTQYF

clone_size: many
d_call: TRBD2
v_call: TRBV7-3
cdr3_length: 14
j_call: TRBJ2-7
cdr3_nt: TGTGCCAGCAGCTTAACTAGCGGGAGGTACGAGCAGTACTTC
cdr3_aa: CASSLTSGRYEQYF